This T cell receptor beta chain emerged from a study of memory CD4+ T cells and cytomegalovirus serostatus (dated by TCRdb to about 2019). For the study in its entirety: The cohort included around 35 healthy adults from Belgium, of whom 9 were CMV seropositive and approximately 24 were CMV seronegative. To replicate a published TCR-based CMV serostatus classifier, the study sequenced CD4+ memory TCRbeta repertoires from a Belgian cohort whose cytomegalovirus serostatus was known. General findings and caveats noted by the study authors: Results were interpreted as suggesting that the CMV-associated TCR signature is largely present in the CD4+ memory repertoire. Only CD4+CD45RO+ memory cells were sequenced, in contrast to the original study, in which naive and memory CD4+ and CD8+ populations were covered. For predicting CMV serostatus, the median bootstrapped AUC was 0.95 using the original framework and 0.9 to 0.92 using a US-trained random forest. On the Belgian cohort, the classifier built on the original framework reached a median bootstrapped AUC of almost 0.96, with a 95% CI of 0.76-1.00. Among the 150 to 200 previously reported CMV-associated TCRbeta sequences, 60 to 70 showed up in the CD4+ memory repertoires, with each one found in between one and five individuals.

A FACSAria II was used to sort memory CD4+ T cells, defined as single viable CD3+CD4+CD8-CD45RO+ cells. CMV serostatus was assessed using a Roche Elecsys assay, by which serum IgG against CMV pp150, pp28, p38 and p52 was detected. Once the samples were thawed, total CD4+ T cells were enriched through positive selection using CD4 magnetic microbeads. The samples came from a different study that was designed specifically to examine the CD4+ T cell memory repertoire. Peripheral blood mononuclear cells were isolated and cryopreserved following standard operating procedures; serum was stored at -80 °C. Staining used CD3-PerCP (BW264/56), CD4-APC (RPA-T4), CD45RO-PE (UCHT1) and CD8-Pacific Orange (3B5) antibodies, with Sytox blue excluding non-viable cells. The Quick-DNA Microprep Kit was used to extract genomic DNA from the sorted cells. Amplification of TCRbeta DNA was done with the immunoSEQ hsTCRbeta kit, following the protocol from the manufacturer. An Illumina MiSeq instrument was used to sequence the TCRbeta libraries. Turning to the authors' computational methods: Following removal of out-of-frame sequences, 2.4 million or so distinct TCRbeta sequences were retained, with an average of approximately 64,000 per individual. Each individual was scored according to the count of 164 previously reported CMV-associated TCRbeta sequences and the total productive distinct TCRbeta count. A beta-binomial model was reimplemented in Python, and random forests from scikit-learn, run with default parameters, were trained on data from the US cohort. Classifier performance on the Belgian cohort was reported as the median AUC with percentile confidence intervals calculated over 10,000 bootstrap iterations. The table comes from immuneACCESS by way of TCRdb, which keeps in-frame sequences with V and J called. Part of the clones is missing from these tables; in studies checked, under half for an unresolved V gene and the rest for unknown reasons. V, J and clone size are those of that table, while D and trimming were read from the DNA. Recorded for this sample are roughly 28,000 clones; 75% to 85% of them occurred a single time. The ten largest clones take up 0.68% of the sample.

V is pared back by 1 base and J by 3 bases, with 12 bases lying between the germline termini. Its CDR3 holds 15 amino acids, cysteine through phenylalanine. Kept here is only the CDR3 DNA, which spans 45 bases and is read in frame from base 1. As encoded in the germline V gene, CDR1 is SGHTA while CDR2 is FQGNSA. This clone has only a few counts. The antigen it binds to is not known. Base-call qualities are not available, and no considerably larger clone is one nucleotide away. The sequenced sample consisted of memory CD4+ T cells from blood. The sequence is built from TRBV7-2 and TRBJ1-2; the D gene lacks a confident call. The receptor was derived from an adult in good health and CMV-seronegative. The bases are TGTGCCAGCAGCTTAGAAGGCAGCTCCTACTATGGCTACACCTTC. It specifies CASSLEGSSYYGYTF.